This TCR beta chain was identified during a study of CD8 T cells in Susac syndrome. An amount of RNA that ranged from 0.5 to 1 ug was reverse transcribed with random hexamers. TCR beta CDR3 was amplified by immunoSEQ multiplex PCR. This amplification extended across 54 Vbeta and 13 Jbeta segments. TCRdb recomputed calls from the immunoSEQ multiplex PCR reads with MiXCR, one row per CDR3 protein. The sample lists roughly 120,000 distinct CDR3 sequences, 90% to 95% occurring once. V was trimmed by 6 bases and J by 4 bases, leaving 5 bases between them. Germline V gene lookup returns CDR1 WSHSY and CDR2 SAAADI. The CDR3 consists of 11 residues.

Sequencing used CD4+ T cells from PBMCs. The receptor was derived from a human donor with multiple sclerosis. The chain has TRBV10-2 and TRBJ2-3; D gene ambiguous. The CDR3 loop reads CASRSADTQYF. CDR3 coding DNA: TGCGCCAGCAGATCCGCAGATACGCAGTATTTT.